This T cell receptor beta chain was retrieved from a study of T cells after yellow fever vaccination (dated by TCRdb to about 2019). Background on the whole study: The SMART-Seq v4 Ultra Low Input RNA kit was used to prepare libraries from fractions with low cell numbers. Bulk TCR alpha and beta repertoires were sequenced longitudinally to track T-cell clones before and after primary and booster YFV17D yellow fever vaccination. The cohort comprised two healthy male donors, one aged 18 to 30 and one aged 30 to 39 years. Bulk PBMC replicates and cell subsets were isolated from blood drawn at multiple timepoints before and after both primary and secondary immunization. The paper as a whole reports these results and caveats: Compared with the primary T-cell response, the secondary T-cell response was weaker but faster, peaking on day 5 rather than day 15. Only a couple of donors were included in the study, so the extent to which the findings can be generalized is limited. Most clones expanded after primary vaccination were re-detected after the booster (almost 97% of CD4 and around 88% of CD8), suggesting broad memory maintenance. Because abundant contaminating clonotypes from the bulk population could be contained in FACS-sorted repertoires, computational filtering was required. A small fraction of clonotypes showed up in both the CD4 and CD8 compartments, probably as a result of convergent recombination.

Including the terminal cysteine and phenylalanine, the CDR3 comprises 12 residues. Only the CDR3 DNA is retained, 36 bases long and in frame from the first base. V lost 4 bases and J lost 5 bases; the stretch between them is 5 bases long. CDR1 and CDR2 were assigned from the germline V gene (reference sequence) as SEHNR and FQNEAQ. Synthesis of TCR cDNA relied on 5'RACE template switching, a step that introduced a universal primer site along with unique molecular identifiers. Priming for cDNA synthesis came from both the TCR alpha and TCR beta constant segments. Two PCR steps were used to amplify libraries, with sample barcodes and sequencing adapters being added in the second step. Sequencing of the libraries was done on either Illumina HiSeq 2500 (2x100 bp) or NovaSeq (2x150 bp). In the paper's pipeline: MIGEC was used to demultiplex reads and collapse the reads into UMI consensus sequences, and MiXCR was used for V(D)J alignment. Vaccine-responding clonotypes were defined with edgeR using replicate PBMC samples, requiring FDR below 0.01 and a log2 fold change above 5 up to day 15. CD4 or CD8 identity was assigned to each bulk clonotype according to whether the clonotype was present at higher abundance in the sequenced CD4 repertoire or the sequenced CD8 repertoire. TCRdb reran the public reads through fastp at Q25 and MiXCR, keeping productive beta chains. Here each entry gathers all rows of one CDR3 protein and keeps the most common genes and DNA. The V and J calls come from TCRdb's annotation, not from the publication. This sample lists fewer than 450,000 distinct CDR3 sequences; more than 9% were detected once. The ten biggest clones cover more than 15% of the sample.

Explained via the paper, the treatment or condition label denotes: live attenuated yellow fever vaccine strain. At each blood-draw timepoint, two biological replicates of bulk PBMCs were obtained. A standard Ficoll-Paque protocol was used to isolate PBMCs from peripheral blood. TriZol was used to extract RNA from bulk PBMCs, CD4 and CD8 fractions, and dextramer-positive and dextramer-negative fractions. Concerning this clonotype itself: Its recognized antigen is unknown. The sample holds no much larger clone one base away, and base qualities are not on file.

The source is a man aged 18 to 29 who received the YFV17D yellow fever vaccine. This sample comprised PBMCs, obtained on the day of the first yellow fever vaccination. The rearrangement combines TRBV7-9 with TRBJ1-4; confidence is insufficient to name the D gene. The DNA reads as follows: TGTGCCAGCAGCTACGGGAATGAAAAACTGTTTTTT. Its protein reads: CASSYGNEKLFF.